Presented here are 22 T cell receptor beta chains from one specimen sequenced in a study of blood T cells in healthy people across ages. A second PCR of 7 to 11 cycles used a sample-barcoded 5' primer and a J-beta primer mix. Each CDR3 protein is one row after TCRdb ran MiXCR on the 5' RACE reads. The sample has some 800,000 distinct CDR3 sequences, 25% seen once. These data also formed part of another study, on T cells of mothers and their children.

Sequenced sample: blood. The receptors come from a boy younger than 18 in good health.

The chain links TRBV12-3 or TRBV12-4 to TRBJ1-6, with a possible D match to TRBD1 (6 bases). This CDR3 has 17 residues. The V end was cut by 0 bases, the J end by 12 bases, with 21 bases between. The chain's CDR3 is CASSLAPVGAGIIPLHF. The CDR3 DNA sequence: TGTGCCAGCAGTTTAGCCCCCGTGGGGGCAGGGATTATACCCCTCCACTTT.

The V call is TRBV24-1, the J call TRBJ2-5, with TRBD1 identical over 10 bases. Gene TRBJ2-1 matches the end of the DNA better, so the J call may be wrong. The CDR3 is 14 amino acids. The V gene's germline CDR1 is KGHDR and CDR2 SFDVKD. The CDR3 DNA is TGTGCCACCAGACCGGGACAGGGGTACAATGAGCAGTTCTTC. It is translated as CATRPGQGYNEQFF.

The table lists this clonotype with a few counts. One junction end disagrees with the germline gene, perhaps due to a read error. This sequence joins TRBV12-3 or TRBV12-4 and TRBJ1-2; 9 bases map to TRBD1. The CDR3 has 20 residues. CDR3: CASRGRGDREYIRVSYGHTF. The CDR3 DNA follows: TGTGCCAGCCGTGGGCGGGGGGACAGGGAATATATAAGAGTCTCCTATGGCCACACCTTC.

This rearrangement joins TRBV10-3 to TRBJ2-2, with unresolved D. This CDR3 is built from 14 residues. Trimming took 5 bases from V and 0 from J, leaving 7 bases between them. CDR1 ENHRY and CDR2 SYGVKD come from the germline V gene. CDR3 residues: CAISPRANTGELFF. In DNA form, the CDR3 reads TGTGCCATCAGTCCACGCGCGAACACCGGGGAGCTGTTTTTT.

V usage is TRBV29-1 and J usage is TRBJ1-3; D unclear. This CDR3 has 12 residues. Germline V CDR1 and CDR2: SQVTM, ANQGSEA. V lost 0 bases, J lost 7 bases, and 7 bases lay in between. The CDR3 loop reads CSVEDLGNTIYF. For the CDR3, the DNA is TGCAGCGTTGAAGATTTGGGGAACACCATATATTTT.

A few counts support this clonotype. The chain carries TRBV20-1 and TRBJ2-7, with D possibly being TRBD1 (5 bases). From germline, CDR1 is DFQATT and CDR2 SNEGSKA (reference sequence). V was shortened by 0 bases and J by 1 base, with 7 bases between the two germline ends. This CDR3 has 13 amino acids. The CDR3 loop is CSAREGVSYEQYF. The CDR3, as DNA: TGCAGTGCTAGAGAAGGGGTTTCCTACGAGCAGTACTTC.

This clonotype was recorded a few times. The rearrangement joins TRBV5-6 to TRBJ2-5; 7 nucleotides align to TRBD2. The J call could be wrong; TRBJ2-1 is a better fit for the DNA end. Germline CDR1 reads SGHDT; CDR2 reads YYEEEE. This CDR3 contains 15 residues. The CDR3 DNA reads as TGTGCCAGCAGCGGGTTTGGCGGGAGCGGGGATGAGCAGTTCTTC. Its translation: CASSGFGGSGDEQFF.

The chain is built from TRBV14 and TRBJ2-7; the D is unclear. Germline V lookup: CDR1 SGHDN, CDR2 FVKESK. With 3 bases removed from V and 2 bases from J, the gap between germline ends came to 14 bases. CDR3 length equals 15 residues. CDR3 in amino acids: CASSQELAATYEQYF. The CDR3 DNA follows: TGTGCCAGCAGCCAGGAGTTGGCGGCCACCTACGAGCAGTACTTC.

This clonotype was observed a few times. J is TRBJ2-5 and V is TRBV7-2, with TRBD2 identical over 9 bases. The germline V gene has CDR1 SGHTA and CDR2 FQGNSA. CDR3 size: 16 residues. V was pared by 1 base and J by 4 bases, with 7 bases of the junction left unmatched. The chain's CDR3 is CASSLDRGGAGETQYF. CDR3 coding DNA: TGTGCCAGCAGCTTAGATCGCGGGGGGGCCGGAGAGACCCAGTACTTC. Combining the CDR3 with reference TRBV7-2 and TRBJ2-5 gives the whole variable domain GAGVSQSPSNKVTEKGKDVELRCDPISGHTALYWYRQSLGQGLEFLIYFQGNSAPDKSGLPSDRFSAERTGGSVSTLTIQRTQQEDSAVYLCASSLDRGGAGETQYFGPGTRLLVL.

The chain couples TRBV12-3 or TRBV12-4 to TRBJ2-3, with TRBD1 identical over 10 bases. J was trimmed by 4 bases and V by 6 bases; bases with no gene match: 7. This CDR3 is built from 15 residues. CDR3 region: CASSGTGETADTQYF. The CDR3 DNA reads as TGTGCCAGCAGCGGGACAGGGGAAACCGCAGATACGCAGTATTTT.

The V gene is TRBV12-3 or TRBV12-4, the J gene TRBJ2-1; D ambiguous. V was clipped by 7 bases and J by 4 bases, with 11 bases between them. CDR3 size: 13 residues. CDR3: CASNLDPYNEQFF. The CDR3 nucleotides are TGTGCCAGCAATCTAGATCCATACAATGAGCAGTTCTTC.

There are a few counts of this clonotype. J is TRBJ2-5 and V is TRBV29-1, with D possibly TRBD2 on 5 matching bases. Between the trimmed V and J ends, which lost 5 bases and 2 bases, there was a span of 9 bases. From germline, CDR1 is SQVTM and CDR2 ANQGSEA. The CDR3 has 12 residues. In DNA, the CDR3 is TGCAGCGTTAGCGGCTCGCAAGAGACCCAGTACTTC. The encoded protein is CSVSGSQETQYF.

This CDR3 is CASRPIYRQGEETQYF. CDR3 nucleotide sequence: TGTGCCAGCAGACCTATTTACAGACAGGGGGAAGAGACCCAGTACTTC. The genes are TRBV3-1 and TRBJ2-1; 9 bases are shared with TRBD1. The DNA end favors TRBJ2-5, so the J call may be wrong. There are 16 residues in the CDR3. The V gene's germline CDR1 is LGHDT and CDR2 YNNKEL (reference sequence).

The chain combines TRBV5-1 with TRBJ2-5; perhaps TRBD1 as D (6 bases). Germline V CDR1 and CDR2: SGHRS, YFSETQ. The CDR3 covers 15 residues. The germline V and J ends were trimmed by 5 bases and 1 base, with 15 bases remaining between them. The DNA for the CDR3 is TGCGCCAGCAGTCTTCGAACAGGGACCCAAGAGACCCAGTACTTC. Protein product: CASSLRTGTQETQYF.

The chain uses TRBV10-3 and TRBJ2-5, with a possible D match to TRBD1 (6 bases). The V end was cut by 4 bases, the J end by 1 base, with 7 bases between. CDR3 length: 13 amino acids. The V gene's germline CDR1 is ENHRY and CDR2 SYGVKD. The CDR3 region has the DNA TGTGCCATCAGTGGGGACATCCAAGAGACCCAGTACTTC. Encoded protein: CAISGDIQETQYF.

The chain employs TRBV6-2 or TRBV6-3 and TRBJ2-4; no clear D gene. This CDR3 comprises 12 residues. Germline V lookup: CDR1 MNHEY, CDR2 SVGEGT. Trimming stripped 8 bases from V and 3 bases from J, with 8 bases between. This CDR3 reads CASGESKNIQYF. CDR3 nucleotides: TGTGCCAGCGGAGAAAGCAAAAACATTCAGTACTTC.

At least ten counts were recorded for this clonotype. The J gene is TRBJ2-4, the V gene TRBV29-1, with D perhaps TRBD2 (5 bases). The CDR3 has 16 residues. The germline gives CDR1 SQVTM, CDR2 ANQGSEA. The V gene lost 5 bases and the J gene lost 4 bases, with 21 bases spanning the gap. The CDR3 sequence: CSVSEGDDGPKNIQYF. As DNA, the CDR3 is TGCAGCGTTTCCGAGGGAGACGATGGCCCAAAAAACATTCAGTACTTC.

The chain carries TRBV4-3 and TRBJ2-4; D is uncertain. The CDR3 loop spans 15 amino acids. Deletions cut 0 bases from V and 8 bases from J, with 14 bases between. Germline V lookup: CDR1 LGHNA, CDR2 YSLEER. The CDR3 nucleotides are TGCGCCAGCAGCCAAGAGTACACCTTTCGGGACATTCAGTACTTC. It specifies CASSQEYTFRDIQYF.

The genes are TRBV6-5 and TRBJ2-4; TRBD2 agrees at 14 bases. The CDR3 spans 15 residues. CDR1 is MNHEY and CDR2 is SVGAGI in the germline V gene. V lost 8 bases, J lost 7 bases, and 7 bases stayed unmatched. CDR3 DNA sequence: TGTGCCAGCGGTCCCGGGACTAGCGGGAGCAACATTCAGTACTTC. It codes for CASGPGTSGSNIQYF.

The CDR3 coding sequence is TGCAGCGTTGAGGACAGGGAGGATGATCCCCAAGAGACCCAGTACTTC. Amino acid sequence: CSVEDREDDPQETQYF. The chain joins TRBV29-1 to TRBJ2-5, with 8 bases identical to TRBD1. Germline loops: CDR1 SQVTM, CDR2 ANQGSEA. After removal of 3 bases from V and 1 base from J, the junction contained 10 bases not matched to a gene. The CDR3 extends over 16 amino acids.

The chain's CDR3 is CASSPTSDQPQHF. The CDR3 nucleotides are TGTGCCAGCAGCCCTACATCCGATCAGCCCCAGCATTTT. This chain links TRBV7-9 with TRBJ1-5; D gene unclear. The CDR3 runs to 13 residues. V lost 5 bases and J lost 5, with 10 bases in between. Germline lookup yields CDR1 SEHNR and CDR2 FQNEAQ (reference sequence). The full variable domain, in which reference TRBV7-9 and TRBJ1-5 provide the parts outside the CDR3, is DTGVSQNPRHKITKRGQNVTFRCDPISEHNRLYWYRQTLGQGPEFLTYFQNEAQLEKSRLLSDRFSAERPKGSFSTLEIQRTEQGDSAMYLCASSPTSDQPQHFGDGTRLSIL.

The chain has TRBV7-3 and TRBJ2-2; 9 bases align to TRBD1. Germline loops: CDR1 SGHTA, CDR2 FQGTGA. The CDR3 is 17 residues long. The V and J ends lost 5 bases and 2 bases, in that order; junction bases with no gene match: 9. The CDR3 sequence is CASSLNRDRANTGELFF. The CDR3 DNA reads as TGTGCCAGCAGCCTAAATCGGGACAGGGCAAACACCGGGGAGCTGTTTTTT.